This T cell receptor (beta chain) was retrieved from a study of T cells after yellow fever vaccination. This clonotype was recorded at least ten times. The junction differs from germline at one of its ends, possibly a read error. Via MiXCR, TCRdb re-called the 5' RACE reads, giving one row per CDR3 protein. The sample records 200,000 to 300,000 distinct CDR3 sequences, more than 3.5% being singletons. Germline V CDR1 and CDR2: SSHAT, FNYEAQ (reference sequence). The CDR3 is made up of 14 amino acids. V is TRBV7-7 and J is TRBJ1-4, with TRBD1 matching over 9 bases. The sample consisted of PBMCs, taken 15 days after the yellow fever booster vaccination. This TCR came from a man aged 18 to 29 who received the YFV17D yellow fever vaccine. DNA of the CDR3: TGTGCTAGCAGCTTGACGACAGGGGGTCCGAAACTGTTTTTT. Amino acid sequence: CASSLTTGGPKLFF.